The 8 T cell receptor beta chains below come from one sample, sequenced in a study of early T cells in non-severe SARS-CoV-2 infection. TCRdb called the 5' RACE reads again in MiXCR, with one record for every CDR3 protein. In the table there are 30,000 to 40,000 distinct CDR3 sequences, about 5% of which are singletons. The specimen was whole blood. These receptors were taken from an adult who was a healthcare worker with PCR-confirmed SARS-CoV-2 infection or an uninfected control (not recorded which).

In this sample, this clonotype turned up many times. This sequence joins TRBV12-3 or TRBV12-4 and TRBJ1-5, with D perhaps matching TRBD1 (5 bases). The CDR3 is 14 amino acids. Trimming took 3 bases from V and 4 from J, leaving 10 bases between them. The CDR3 region has the DNA TGTGCCAGCAGTTTTCGACAGCCTAATCAGCCCCAGCATTTT. Translation gives CASSFRQPNQPQHF.

This clonotype was seen many times. The chain joins TRBV2 to TRBJ1-5; no clear D. CDR3 length equals 11 residues. Germline-derived CDR1 and CDR2 are SNHLY and FYNNEI. V lost 6 bases to trimming and J lost 3 bases, with 3 bases between them. The CDR3 reads CASSYNQPQHF. CDR3 bases: TGTGCCAGCAGCTACAATCAGCCCCAGCATTTT.

Many counts were recorded for this clonotype. The J gene is TRBJ2-3, the V gene TRBV19; possibly TRBD1 for D (5 bases). The CDR3 spans 13 residues. Germline V gives CDR1 LNHDA, CDR2 SQIVND (reference sequence). Trimming left V 9 bases short and J 3 bases short, with 13 bases between. CDR3 residues: CASRPAGTDTQYF. CDR3 nucleotide sequence: TGTGCCAGCCGCCCCGCAGGGACAGATACGCAGTATTTT.

The chain combines TRBV25-1 with TRBJ1-1, with a possible D match to TRBD1 (5 bases). Deletions cut 3 bases from V and 11 bases from J, with 13 bases between. The CDR3 has 12 residues. Germline V gene lookup returns CDR1 MGHDK and CDR2 SYGVNS. The CDR3 DNA sequence: TGTGCCAGCAGTGATATGCAGGGTCGGGCTTTCTTT. Protein product: CASSDMQGRAFF. Full variable domain (remainder filled in from reference TRBV25-1 and TRBJ1-1): EADIYQTPRYLVIGTGKKITLECSQTMGHDKMYWYQQDPGMELHLIHYSYGVNSTEKGDLSSESTVSRIRTEHFPLTLESARPSHTSQYLCASSDMQGRAFFGQGTRLTVV.

The rearrangement links TRBV10-3 to TRBJ1-1; D is possibly TRBD1 (6 bases). This CDR3 is built from 17 residues. Germline V gives CDR1 ENHRY, CDR2 SYGVKD. V lost 3 bases, J lost 1 base, and 18 bases lay in between. DNA for the CDR3: TGTGCCATCAGTGAATTTCCGGGGGGCAGCAAGAACACTGAAGCTTTCTTT. Encoded protein: CAISEFPGGSKNTEAFF.

The table lists this clonotype with many counts. The V gene is TRBV4-1, the J gene TRBJ2-5; TRBD2 aligns across 12 bases. With 0 bases clipped from V and 3 bases from J, the junction kept 11 bases outside the gene matches. The CDR3 runs 19 residues. Germline V CDR1 and CDR2: MGHRA, YSYEKL. The CDR3 region has the DNA TGCGCCAGCAGCCAAGATCGGCGGCTAGCGGGGGGGCTGGAAGAGACCCAGTACTTC. The encoded protein is CASSQDRRLAGGLEETQYF.

This clonotype appeared many times. In nucleotides, the CDR3 is TGTGCCAGCAGCTTAGTTGGCGCGTACCAAGAGACCCAGTACTTC. Translated, it gives CASSLVGAYQETQYF. V and J are TRBV7-9 and TRBJ2-5; no firm D call. This CDR3 is built from 15 residues. Trimming pared 1 base from V and 0 bases from J, leaving 9 bases between. Germline V gives CDR1 SEHNR, CDR2 FQNEAQ (reference sequence). Variable domain in full (rest from reference TRBV7-9 and TRBJ2-5): DTGVSQNPRHKITKRGQNVTFRCDPISEHNRLYWYRQTLGQGPEFLTYFQNEAQLEKSRLLSDRFSAERPKGSFSTLEIQRTEQGDSAMYLCASSLVGAYQETQYFGPGTRLLVL.

This clonotype was counted at least ten times. V gene TRBV20-1 combines with J gene TRBJ2-1; 13 bases line up with TRBD2. V shed 7 bases and J 4 bases; nucleotides not matched to a gene: 4. CDR1 and CDR2 (germline): DFQATT, SNEGSKA (reference sequence). The CDR3 spans 14 residues. CDR3 bases: TGCAGTGGCAAGACTAGCGGGGGGTACAATGAGCAGTTCTTC. Amino acids: CSGKTSGGYNEQFF.